A single sample gave rise to the 22 T cell receptor beta chains below, sequenced in a study of CD8 T cells in ankylosing spondylitis. Via MiXCR, TCRdb re-called the 5' RACE reads, giving one row per CDR3 protein. This repertoire shows approximately 520,000 distinct CDR3 sequences, approximately 5.3% found once; its top ten account for approximately 3.5%. No antigens are known for them. Study-level results: Within ankylosing spondylitis blood, a TCR beta motif made up of roughly eight highly homologous variants appeared to be characteristic.

Sequencing was done on a sample of blood, either unsorted or a sorted T cell fraction (not recorded which). The origin of the receptors is a male donor with ankylosing spondylitis.

This clonotype was seen ten or more times. V and J are TRBV9 and TRBJ2-5; tentatively, D is TRBD1 or TRBD2 (5 bases each). This CDR3 contains 14 residues. CDR1 and CDR2 (germline): SGDLS, YYNGEE. V was cut by 4 bases and J by 10 bases, with 20 bases left in between. The CDR3 here is CASSSTGSLGDQYF. The DNA of the CDR3 is TGTGCCAGCAGCTCCACGGGATCCCTAGGGGACCAGTACTTC. Using reference TRBV9 and TRBJ2-5 for the parts outside the CDR3, the full variable domain is DSGVTQTPKHLITATGQRVTLRCSPRSGDLSVYWYQQSLDQGLQFLIQYYNGEERAKGNILERFSAQQFPDLHSELNLSSLELGDSALYFCASSSTGSLGDQYFGPGTRLLVL.

This clonotype has more than one count but fewer than ten. The chain carries TRBV20-1 and TRBJ2-4; D might be TRBD1 (5 bases). V lost 0 bases and J 0 bases, leaving 12 bases between the germline ends. The germline V gene has CDR1 DFQATT and CDR2 SNEGSKA (reference sequence). CDR3 length equals 16 residues. The chain's CDR3 is CSAREGQTLAKNIQYF. For the CDR3, the DNA is TGCAGTGCTAGAGAGGGGCAGACACTAGCCAAAAACATTCAGTACTTC.

This clonotype was seen ten or more times. J is TRBJ1-2 and V is TRBV29-1, with D hard to call. Germline V gene data show CDR1 as SQVTM and CDR2 as ANQGSEA. This CDR3 comprises 12 residues. V lost 1 base, J lost 7 bases, and 10 bases lay in between. This CDR3 reads CSVEGHLFGYTF. DNA of the CDR3: TGCAGCGTTGAAGGACATCTTTTTGGCTACACCTTC.

CDR3 sequence reads: CASSIGAGKANVLTF. The CDR3 DNA sequence: TGCGCCAGCAGTATCGGGGCTGGAAAGGCCAACGTCCTGACTTTC. V gene TRBV5-1 combines with J gene TRBJ2-6; D assignment may be TRBD1 or TRBD2 (5 bases each). There are 15 residues in the CDR3. CDR1 and CDR2 from the germline V gene are SGHRS and YFSETQ. V was shortened by 5 bases and J by 6 bases, with 15 bases between the two germline ends.

The table lists this clonotype with many counts. J is TRBJ2-3 and V is TRBV7-6, with D perhaps TRBD2 (6 bases). Germline V gives CDR1 SGHVS, CDR2 FNYEAQ. The CDR3 length is 16 residues. Trimming removed 1 base at V and 0 bases at J, with 11 bases between. The CDR3 nucleotides are TGTGCCAGCAGCTTAGAGGCGGGGCTAAGCACAGATACGCAGTATTTT. Translated: CASSLEAGLSTDTQYF.

This clonotype has ten or more counts. The CDR3 spells CSATRSNEKLFF. CDR3 nucleotides: TGCAGTGCTACCAGAAGTAATGAAAAACTGTTTTTT. The chain has TRBV20-1 and TRBJ1-4; D uncertain. Trimming pared 4 bases from V and 4 bases from J, leaving 7 bases between. The germline gives CDR1 DFQATT, CDR2 SNEGSKA (reference sequence). This CDR3 contains 12 residues.

This clonotype showed up many times. The CDR3 loop reads CASSEWLGLAGHNEQFF. CDR3 bases: TGTGCCAGCAGTGAATGGCTGGGACTAGCGGGACACAATGAGCAGTTCTTC. This chain joins TRBV25-1 and TRBJ2-1, with 13 bases matching TRBD2. This CDR3 has 17 amino acids. Per germline, CDR1 MGHDK and CDR2 SYGVNS. The trim removed 1 base at V and 5 bases at J, leaving 5 bases unmatched.

This clonotype was counted many times. The gene calls are TRBV7-2 and TRBJ2-1; 9 positions match TRBD2. The CDR3 runs 15 residues. Germline lookup yields CDR1 SGHTA and CDR2 FQGNSA. The ends lost 4 bases at V and 0 bases at J; junction bases unmatched: 1. The CDR3 bases are TGTGCCAGCAGCTCAGCGGGGGGCTCCTACAATGAGCAGTTCTTC. Encoded protein: CASSSAGGSYNEQFF.

This clonotype occurred many times. The V call is TRBV6-2 or TRBV6-3, the J call TRBJ2-7, with a possible D match to TRBD1 (5 bases). V was cut by 1 base and J by 3 bases, with 7 bases left in between. The CDR3 extends over 13 amino acids. Per germline, CDR1 MNHEY and CDR2 SVGEGT. CDR3 DNA sequence: TGTGCCAGCAGTTACTTGCAGGGCTACGAGCAGTACTTC. Its protein product is CASSYLQGYEQYF.

This clonotype was counted at least ten times. This rearrangement joins TRBV6-1 to TRBJ1-1; no firm D call. The CDR3 totals 13 residues. The germline V gene has CDR1 MNHNS and CDR2 SASEGT. The V end was cut by 7 bases, the J end by 4 bases, with 13 bases between. CDR3 coding DNA: TGTGCCAGCAACGGCCCCTACCGCACTGAAGCTTTCTTT. Translating it yields CASNGPYRTEAFF.

Ten or more counts support this clonotype. DNA for the CDR3: TGTGCCAGCAGGGGCAGCCTGAACACTGAAGCTTTCTTT. The encoded protein is CASRGSLNTEAFF. V usage is TRBV12-3 or TRBV12-4 and J usage is TRBJ1-1; D is unclear. The CDR3 spans 13 residues. The V end lost 6 bases, the J end lost 0 bases, and 8 bases lay between the germline ends.

This clonotype showed up many times. This chain uses TRBV7-9 with TRBJ2-6, with no clear D. Trimming took 2 bases from V and 2 from J, leaving 7 bases between them. Germline assignment: CDR1 SEHNR and CDR2 FQNEAQ (reference sequence). The CDR3 extends over 15 amino acids. The CDR3 is CASSLFHPGANVLTF. DNA for the CDR3: TGTGCCAGCAGCTTATTCCACCCTGGGGCCAACGTCCTGACTTTC.

The table lists this clonotype with many counts. This chain uses TRBV12-3 or TRBV12-4 with TRBJ1-1, with D perhaps matching TRBD1 (5 bases). This CDR3 has 13 amino acids. V was shortened by 10 bases and J by 1 base, with 13 bases between the two germline ends. The CDR3 here is CAIYSGGNTEAFF. In DNA, the CDR3 is TGTGCCATCTACTCGGGGGGGAACACTGAAGCTTTCTTT.

Ten or more counts support this clonotype. The chain links TRBV12-3 or TRBV12-4 to TRBJ2-5; 11 nucleotides line up with TRBD2. V gave up 5 bases and J gave up 4 bases; unmatched junction bases: 12. There are 17 residues in the CDR3. CDR3 nucleotide sequence: TGTGCCAGCAGTCTGGGGACTAGCGGTGGCGGGCGAGAGACCCAGTACTTC. It encodes CASSLGTSGGGRETQYF.

This clonotype was seen at least ten times. The rearrangement links TRBV6-1 to TRBJ1-1; D is undetermined. There are 16 residues in the CDR3. V dropped 5 bases and J dropped 0 bases, with 16 bases sitting between them. Germline values: CDR1 MNHNS, CDR2 SASEGT. In DNA form, the CDR3 reads TGTGCCAGCAGTCCCGTTACGGGGTTAGTGAACACTGAAGCTTTCTTT. Translated, it gives CASSPVTGLVNTEAFF.

This clonotype occurred many times. The rearrangement joins TRBV6-2 or TRBV6-3 to TRBJ2-1; the D is unclear. This CDR3 has 11 amino acids. Trimming removed 6 bases from V and 6 bases from J, with 6 bases in between. CDR1 and CDR2 from the germline V gene are MNHEY and SVGEGT. The CDR3, as DNA: TGTGCCAGCAGCCCTAGCAATGAGCAGTTCTTC. As protein: CASSPSNEQFF.

The chain employs TRBV3-1 and TRBJ2-2; TRBD2 matches 7 bases. Per the germline V gene, CDR1 is LGHDT and CDR2 is YNNKEL (reference sequence). V shed 0 bases, J shed 1 base, and the junction held 2 bases outside the gene matches. The CDR3 has 16 amino acids. CDR3 sequence: CASSQDPGGNTGELFF. As DNA, the CDR3 is TGTGCCAGCAGCCAAGACCCGGGAGGGAACACCGGGGAGCTGTTTTTT.

This clonotype was counted at least ten times. The chain uses TRBV29-1 and TRBJ1-2, with a possible D match to TRBD1 (5 bases). The CDR3 spans 15 residues. V gave up 5 bases and J gave up 7 bases, with 23 bases separating them. The germline V gene has CDR1 SQVTM and CDR2 ANQGSEA. The CDR3 protein is CSVLSLFQGEGGYTF. Here the CDR3 DNA reads TGCAGCGTTCTTTCCCTCTTCCAGGGCGAGGGTGGCTACACCTTC.

This clonotype has at least ten counts. V gene TRBV20-1 combines with J gene TRBJ1-6; D perhaps matches TRBD1 (6 bases). CDR3 size: 13 residues. V lost 1 base to trimming and J lost 10 bases, with 11 bases between them. Germline loops: CDR1 DFQATT, CDR2 SNEGSKA (reference sequence). In DNA, the CDR3 is TGCAGTGCTAGAGGGGGGCGGGGCTCACCCCTCCACTTT. Translated: CSARGGRGSPLHF.

This clonotype showed up many times. The chain is built from TRBV27 and TRBJ2-1; a possible D gene is TRBD1 (6 bases). CDR1 is MNHEY and CDR2 is SMNVEV in the germline V gene (reference sequence). Trimming pared 6 bases from V and 5 bases from J, leaving 17 bases between. The CDR3 is made up of 15 amino acids. The CDR3 protein is CASRITGTPDNEQFF. The CDR3, as DNA: TGTGCCAGCAGGATCACCGGGACACCCGACAATGAGCAGTTCTTC.

This clonotype was seen many times. Written as DNA, the CDR3 is TGTGCCAGCAGCTTAGCGGGGGGAAGGAATCAGCCCCAGCATTTT. This translates into CASSLAGGRNQPQHF. The genes are TRBV7-9 and TRBJ1-5, with a possible D match to TRBD1 (5 bases). From germline, CDR1 is SEHNR and CDR2 FQNEAQ (reference sequence). Deletions cut 0 bases from V and 4 bases from J, with 10 bases between. The CDR3 consists of 15 residues.

This clonotype was found many times. CDR3 residues: CSVGAGGVDTQYF. CDR3 bases: TGCAGCGTTGGGGCAGGTGGGGTAGATACGCAGTATTTT. V usage is TRBV29-1 and J usage is TRBJ2-3; no clear D gene. Germline V lookup: CDR1 SQVTM, CDR2 ANQGSEA. There are 13 residues in the CDR3. V lost 4 bases, J lost 5 bases, and 13 bases lay in between.